Below, one T cell receptor beta chain is given with its context. The data belong to a study of blood T cell repertoires in COVID-19. Here immunoSEQ multiplex PCR was the method, and the copy in TCRdb shows in-frame clones only, minus some. Of about 98,000 clones listed, about 80% were seen once; the top ten hold about a tenth. The specimen sequenced was peripheral blood. The receptor's source is a man aged 65-85 years with active or convalescent COVID-19.

CDR3 loop: CAWKQAYQETQYF. The CDR3 nucleotides read TGTGCCTGGAAACAGGCTTATCAAGAGACCCAGTACTTC. V is TRBV30 and J is TRBJ2-5; D perhaps matches TRBD1 (5 bases). V lost 4 bases to trimming and J lost 2 bases, with 11 bases between them. This CDR3 has 13 amino acids. Germline values: CDR1 GTSNPN, CDR2 SVGIG (reference sequence).